Presented here are 21 T cell receptor beta chains from one specimen sequenced in a study of glioma-infiltrating T cells after dendritic cell vaccination. Time point in this sample: after dendritic cell vaccination, including at tumor progression/relapse. The repertoire was sequenced with immunoSEQ multiplex PCR; TCRdb's copy has only in-frame clones and lacks some. The table has 85,000 to 100,000 clones, 85% seen once. The material sequenced was blood, taken after dendritic cell vaccination. These receptors were collected from a human donor with glioblastoma.

The V and J genes are TRBV7-3 and TRBJ1-6; 8 positions agree with TRBD1. The germline CDR1 and CDR2 sequences are SGHTA and FQGTGA. Germline trimming cut 4 bases from V and 8 bases from J; bases unmatched to any gene: 4. CDR3 size: 14 residues. The CDR3 loop reads CASSSRTGHSPLHF. In nucleotides, the CDR3 is TGTGCCAGCAGCTCACGGACAGGGCATTCACCCCTCCACTTT.

CDR3 DNA sequence: TGTGCCAGCAGCTCAACCACAGGGTGGACGGAGACCCAGTACTTC. It translates to CASSSTTGWTETQYF. The chain combines TRBV7-9 with TRBJ2-5; D might be TRBD1 (6 bases). CDR3 size: 15 residues. V lost 4 bases, J lost 5 bases, and 17 bases lay in between. CDR1 and CDR2 from the germline V gene are SEHNR and FQNEAQ (reference sequence).

The chain links TRBV18 to TRBJ1-3; 7 positions agree with TRBD1. The length of the CDR3 is 16 residues. The germline V gene has CDR1 KGHSH and CDR2 LQKENI. V lost 6 bases, J lost 0 bases, and 8 bases stayed unmatched. CDR3 DNA: TGTGCCAGCTCCCACCGGGACAGCGACTCTGGAAACACCATATATTTT. Its protein is CASSHRDSDSGNTIYF.

This clone was found once. The genes are TRBV13 and TRBJ2-7, with D perhaps matching TRBD2 (6 bases). The V end lost 5 bases, the J end lost 1 base, and 21 bases lay between the germline ends. Germline V gene data show CDR1 as PRHDT and CDR2 as FYEKMQ (reference sequence). The CDR3 has 17 residues. For the CDR3, the DNA is TGTGCCAGCAGCCCCGAGGCTAGCGAAGGTGGTTCCTACGAGCAGTACTTC. It is translated as CASSPEASEGGSYEQYF.

This clone was seen just once. V is TRBV9 and J is TRBJ2-5; possible D gene TRBD1, 5 bases. This CDR3 has 14 amino acids. Germline values: CDR1 SGDLS, CDR2 YYNGEE. V lost 3 bases and J 0 bases, leaving 9 bases between the germline ends. The CDR3 sequence: CASSDRQHQETQYF. DNA of the CDR3: TGTGCCAGCAGCGACCGACAGCACCAAGAGACCCAGTACTTC. The full variable domain, completed using reference TRBV9 and TRBJ2-5, is DSGVTQTPKHLITATGQRVTLRCSPRSGDLSVYWYQQSLDQGLQFLIQYYNGEERAKGNILERFSAQQFPDLHSELNLSSLELGDSALYFCASSDRQHQETQYFGPGTRLLVL.

The gene calls are TRBV6-1 and TRBJ2-1; 7 positions agree with TRBD1. From germline, CDR1 is MNHNS and CDR2 SASEGT. Trimming took 5 bases from V and 4 from J; bases not matched to a gene: 8. The CDR3 length is 15 residues. CDR3 amino acids: CASSRRQGEYNEQFF. The CDR3 DNA reads TGTGCCAGCAGTCGGAGACAGGGAGAATACAATGAGCAGTTCTTC.

This chain uses TRBV30 with TRBJ2-7; 8 bases are a match to TRBD1. V lost 2 bases, J lost 3 bases, and 15 bases stayed unmatched. The CDR3 runs 17 residues. Germline V gives CDR1 GTSNPN, CDR2 SVGIG (reference sequence). The CDR3 sequence: CAWSLRPRQGLGYEQYF. The CDR3 nucleotides are TGTGCCTGGAGTCTACGCCCCCGACAGGGGCTAGGCTACGAGCAGTACTTC.

The rearrangement uses TRBV2 and TRBJ2-5; 9 bases fit TRBD2. Germline V gene sequence: CDR1 SNHLY, CDR2 FYNNEI. CDR3 length equals 13 residues. J gave up 5 bases and V 8 bases, and 6 bases lay outside the gene matches. CDR3 in DNA: TGTGCCAGCCGTAGCGGGGGCGGGGAGACCCAGTACTTC. Translation: CASRSGGGETQYF.

The chain combines TRBV27 with TRBJ1-5, with D possibly TRBD1 on 6 matching bases. The ends were cut back, 5 bases at V and 0 bases at J, with 14 bases in the middle. Germline loops: CDR1 MNHEY, CDR2 SMNVEV (reference sequence). The length of the CDR3 is 16 residues. In nucleotides, the CDR3 is TGTGCCAGCAGTCGAAAGGGGGGGAATAGCAATCAGCCCCAGCATTTT. Residues: CASSRKGGNSNQPQHF.

The V gene is TRBV27, the J gene TRBJ2-3, with TRBD1 as a possible D gene (6 bases). Germline-derived CDR1 and CDR2 are MNHEY and SMNVEV (reference sequence). The V and J ends lost 8 bases and 6 bases respectively, with 18 bases between them. The CDR3 extends over 14 amino acids. CDR3 residues: CASRRAGAKDTQYF. The CDR3 DNA reads TGTGCCAGCCGACGGGCAGGGGCAAAGGATACGCAGTATTTT.

The CDR3 loop is CASSYDRRNYGYTF. The DNA for the CDR3 is TGTGCCAGCAGTTACGACAGGCGAAACTATGGCTACACCTTC. V is TRBV6-5 and J is TRBJ1-2; D perhaps matches TRBD1 (6 bases). V dropped 2 bases and J dropped 2 bases, with 9 bases sitting between them. The germline CDR1 and CDR2 sequences are MNHEY and SVGAGI. This CDR3 has 14 residues.

This clone was seen a few times. This rearrangement joins TRBV27 to TRBJ1-6; unclear D gene. Germline V gives CDR1 MNHEY, CDR2 SMNVEV (reference sequence). V lost 7 bases and J lost 9, with 16 bases in between. The CDR3 has 14 residues. The CDR3 bases are TGTGCCAGCACTCCGGGAGTGGAGGGTTCACCCCTCCACTTT. This encodes CASTPGVEGSPLHF.

The chain links TRBV11-2 to TRBJ1-4; D might be TRBD1 (6 bases). The CDR3 extends over 13 amino acids. Germline CDR1 and CDR2: SGHAT and FQNNGV. Trimming took 3 bases from V and 14 from J, leaving 16 bases between them. CDR3 region: CASSFVEQGFLFF. CDR3 bases: TGTGCCAGCAGCTTCGTTGAACAGGGTTTCCTGTTTTTT. Full variable domain (missing parts from reference TRBV11-2 and TRBJ1-4): EAGVAQSPRYKIIEKRQSVAFWCNPISGHATLYWYQQILGQGPKLLIQFQNNGVVDDSQLPKDRFSAERLKGVDSTLKIQPAKLEDSAVYLCASSFVEQGFLFFGSGTQLSVL.

V usage is TRBV7-8 and J usage is TRBJ2-3, with D uncertain. The V gene lost 1 base and the J gene lost 5 bases, with 7 bases spanning the gap. The CDR3 is 13 residues long. Germline assignment: CDR1 SGHVS and CDR2 FQNEAQ. The CDR3 reads CASSLESVDTQYF. For the CDR3, the DNA is TGTGCCAGCAGCTTAGAATCTGTAGATACGCAGTATTTT.

The chain has TRBV6-5 and TRBJ1-5, with D maybe TRBD1 (5 bases). The germline V gene encodes CDR1 MNHEY and CDR2 SVGAGI. Deletions cut 5 bases from V and 0 bases from J, with 11 bases between. There are 15 residues in the CDR3. As DNA, the CDR3 is TGTGCCAGCAGTGGGACTGCGGATAGCAATCAGCCCCAGCATTTT. Encoded protein: CASSGTADSNQPQHF.

The V call is TRBV28, the J call TRBJ1-3; unclear D gene. The CDR3 has 13 amino acids. V lost 6 bases to trimming and J lost 8 bases, with 14 bases between them. CDR1 is MDHEN and CDR2 is SYDVKM in the germline V gene. CDR3 nucleotide sequence: TGTGCCAGCAGAACGACTGGGAGGGACACCATATATTTT. Protein: CASRTTGRDTIYF.

This chain joins TRBV6-1 and TRBJ2-7, with D hard to call. Per the germline V gene, CDR1 is MNHNS and CDR2 is SASEGT. Trimming cost V 4 bases and J 3 bases, with 22 bases left between them. The CDR3 runs to 17 residues. CDR3 DNA: TGTGCCAGCAGTGGGTCCTTCTGGAGATCTTCCATCTACGAGCAGTACTTC. It is translated as CASSGSFWRSSIYEQYF.

The chain joins TRBV6-5 to TRBJ2-3, with D perhaps matching TRBD1 (6 bases). The V gene lost 5 bases and the J gene lost 2 bases, with 11 bases spanning the gap. CDR3 length: 14 amino acids. CDR1 and CDR2 from the germline V gene are MNHEY and SVGAGI. The CDR3 DNA sequence: TGTGCCAGCAGTGAAGGGGGAGACACAGATACGCAGTATTTT. Its protein product is CASSEGGDTDTQYF.

The rearrangement uses TRBV30 and TRBJ2-5; the D is unclear. The V gene lost 0 bases and the J gene lost 2 bases, with 7 bases spanning the gap. CDR1 and CDR2 from the germline V gene are GTSNPN and SVGIG (reference sequence). This CDR3 comprises 13 residues. The CDR3 sequence is CAWSVTRQETQYF. CDR3 coding DNA: TGTGCCTGGAGTGTTACCAGGCAAGAGACCCAGTACTTC.

The chain recombines TRBV5-1 with TRBJ2-2; tentative D call: TRBD1 (6 bases). The V gene's germline CDR1 is SGHRS and CDR2 YFSETQ. V lost 9 bases to trimming and J lost 5 bases, with 14 bases between them. CDR3 length: 13 amino acids. CDR3 in DNA: TGCGCCACCAACAGGGTCGGTACCGGGGAGCTGTTTTTT. The encoded protein is CATNRVGTGELFF. The variable domain in full, completed from reference TRBV5-1 and TRBJ2-2, reads KAGVTQTPRYLIKTRGQQVTLSCSPISGHRSVSWYQQTPGQGLQFLFEYFSETQRNKGNFPGRFSGRQFSNSRSEMNVSTLELGDSALYLCATNRVGTGELFFGEGSRLTVL.

This chain connects TRBV6-5 to TRBJ1-6; a possible D gene is TRBD1 (5 bases). CDR3 length equals 12 residues. The V gene lost 2 bases and the J gene lost 9 bases, with 5 bases spanning the gap. Germline CDR1 is MNHEY and CDR2 is SVGAGI. CDR3 sequence: CASSYQGSPLHF. CDR3 DNA: TGTGCCAGCAGTTACCAGGGTTCACCCCTCCACTTT.